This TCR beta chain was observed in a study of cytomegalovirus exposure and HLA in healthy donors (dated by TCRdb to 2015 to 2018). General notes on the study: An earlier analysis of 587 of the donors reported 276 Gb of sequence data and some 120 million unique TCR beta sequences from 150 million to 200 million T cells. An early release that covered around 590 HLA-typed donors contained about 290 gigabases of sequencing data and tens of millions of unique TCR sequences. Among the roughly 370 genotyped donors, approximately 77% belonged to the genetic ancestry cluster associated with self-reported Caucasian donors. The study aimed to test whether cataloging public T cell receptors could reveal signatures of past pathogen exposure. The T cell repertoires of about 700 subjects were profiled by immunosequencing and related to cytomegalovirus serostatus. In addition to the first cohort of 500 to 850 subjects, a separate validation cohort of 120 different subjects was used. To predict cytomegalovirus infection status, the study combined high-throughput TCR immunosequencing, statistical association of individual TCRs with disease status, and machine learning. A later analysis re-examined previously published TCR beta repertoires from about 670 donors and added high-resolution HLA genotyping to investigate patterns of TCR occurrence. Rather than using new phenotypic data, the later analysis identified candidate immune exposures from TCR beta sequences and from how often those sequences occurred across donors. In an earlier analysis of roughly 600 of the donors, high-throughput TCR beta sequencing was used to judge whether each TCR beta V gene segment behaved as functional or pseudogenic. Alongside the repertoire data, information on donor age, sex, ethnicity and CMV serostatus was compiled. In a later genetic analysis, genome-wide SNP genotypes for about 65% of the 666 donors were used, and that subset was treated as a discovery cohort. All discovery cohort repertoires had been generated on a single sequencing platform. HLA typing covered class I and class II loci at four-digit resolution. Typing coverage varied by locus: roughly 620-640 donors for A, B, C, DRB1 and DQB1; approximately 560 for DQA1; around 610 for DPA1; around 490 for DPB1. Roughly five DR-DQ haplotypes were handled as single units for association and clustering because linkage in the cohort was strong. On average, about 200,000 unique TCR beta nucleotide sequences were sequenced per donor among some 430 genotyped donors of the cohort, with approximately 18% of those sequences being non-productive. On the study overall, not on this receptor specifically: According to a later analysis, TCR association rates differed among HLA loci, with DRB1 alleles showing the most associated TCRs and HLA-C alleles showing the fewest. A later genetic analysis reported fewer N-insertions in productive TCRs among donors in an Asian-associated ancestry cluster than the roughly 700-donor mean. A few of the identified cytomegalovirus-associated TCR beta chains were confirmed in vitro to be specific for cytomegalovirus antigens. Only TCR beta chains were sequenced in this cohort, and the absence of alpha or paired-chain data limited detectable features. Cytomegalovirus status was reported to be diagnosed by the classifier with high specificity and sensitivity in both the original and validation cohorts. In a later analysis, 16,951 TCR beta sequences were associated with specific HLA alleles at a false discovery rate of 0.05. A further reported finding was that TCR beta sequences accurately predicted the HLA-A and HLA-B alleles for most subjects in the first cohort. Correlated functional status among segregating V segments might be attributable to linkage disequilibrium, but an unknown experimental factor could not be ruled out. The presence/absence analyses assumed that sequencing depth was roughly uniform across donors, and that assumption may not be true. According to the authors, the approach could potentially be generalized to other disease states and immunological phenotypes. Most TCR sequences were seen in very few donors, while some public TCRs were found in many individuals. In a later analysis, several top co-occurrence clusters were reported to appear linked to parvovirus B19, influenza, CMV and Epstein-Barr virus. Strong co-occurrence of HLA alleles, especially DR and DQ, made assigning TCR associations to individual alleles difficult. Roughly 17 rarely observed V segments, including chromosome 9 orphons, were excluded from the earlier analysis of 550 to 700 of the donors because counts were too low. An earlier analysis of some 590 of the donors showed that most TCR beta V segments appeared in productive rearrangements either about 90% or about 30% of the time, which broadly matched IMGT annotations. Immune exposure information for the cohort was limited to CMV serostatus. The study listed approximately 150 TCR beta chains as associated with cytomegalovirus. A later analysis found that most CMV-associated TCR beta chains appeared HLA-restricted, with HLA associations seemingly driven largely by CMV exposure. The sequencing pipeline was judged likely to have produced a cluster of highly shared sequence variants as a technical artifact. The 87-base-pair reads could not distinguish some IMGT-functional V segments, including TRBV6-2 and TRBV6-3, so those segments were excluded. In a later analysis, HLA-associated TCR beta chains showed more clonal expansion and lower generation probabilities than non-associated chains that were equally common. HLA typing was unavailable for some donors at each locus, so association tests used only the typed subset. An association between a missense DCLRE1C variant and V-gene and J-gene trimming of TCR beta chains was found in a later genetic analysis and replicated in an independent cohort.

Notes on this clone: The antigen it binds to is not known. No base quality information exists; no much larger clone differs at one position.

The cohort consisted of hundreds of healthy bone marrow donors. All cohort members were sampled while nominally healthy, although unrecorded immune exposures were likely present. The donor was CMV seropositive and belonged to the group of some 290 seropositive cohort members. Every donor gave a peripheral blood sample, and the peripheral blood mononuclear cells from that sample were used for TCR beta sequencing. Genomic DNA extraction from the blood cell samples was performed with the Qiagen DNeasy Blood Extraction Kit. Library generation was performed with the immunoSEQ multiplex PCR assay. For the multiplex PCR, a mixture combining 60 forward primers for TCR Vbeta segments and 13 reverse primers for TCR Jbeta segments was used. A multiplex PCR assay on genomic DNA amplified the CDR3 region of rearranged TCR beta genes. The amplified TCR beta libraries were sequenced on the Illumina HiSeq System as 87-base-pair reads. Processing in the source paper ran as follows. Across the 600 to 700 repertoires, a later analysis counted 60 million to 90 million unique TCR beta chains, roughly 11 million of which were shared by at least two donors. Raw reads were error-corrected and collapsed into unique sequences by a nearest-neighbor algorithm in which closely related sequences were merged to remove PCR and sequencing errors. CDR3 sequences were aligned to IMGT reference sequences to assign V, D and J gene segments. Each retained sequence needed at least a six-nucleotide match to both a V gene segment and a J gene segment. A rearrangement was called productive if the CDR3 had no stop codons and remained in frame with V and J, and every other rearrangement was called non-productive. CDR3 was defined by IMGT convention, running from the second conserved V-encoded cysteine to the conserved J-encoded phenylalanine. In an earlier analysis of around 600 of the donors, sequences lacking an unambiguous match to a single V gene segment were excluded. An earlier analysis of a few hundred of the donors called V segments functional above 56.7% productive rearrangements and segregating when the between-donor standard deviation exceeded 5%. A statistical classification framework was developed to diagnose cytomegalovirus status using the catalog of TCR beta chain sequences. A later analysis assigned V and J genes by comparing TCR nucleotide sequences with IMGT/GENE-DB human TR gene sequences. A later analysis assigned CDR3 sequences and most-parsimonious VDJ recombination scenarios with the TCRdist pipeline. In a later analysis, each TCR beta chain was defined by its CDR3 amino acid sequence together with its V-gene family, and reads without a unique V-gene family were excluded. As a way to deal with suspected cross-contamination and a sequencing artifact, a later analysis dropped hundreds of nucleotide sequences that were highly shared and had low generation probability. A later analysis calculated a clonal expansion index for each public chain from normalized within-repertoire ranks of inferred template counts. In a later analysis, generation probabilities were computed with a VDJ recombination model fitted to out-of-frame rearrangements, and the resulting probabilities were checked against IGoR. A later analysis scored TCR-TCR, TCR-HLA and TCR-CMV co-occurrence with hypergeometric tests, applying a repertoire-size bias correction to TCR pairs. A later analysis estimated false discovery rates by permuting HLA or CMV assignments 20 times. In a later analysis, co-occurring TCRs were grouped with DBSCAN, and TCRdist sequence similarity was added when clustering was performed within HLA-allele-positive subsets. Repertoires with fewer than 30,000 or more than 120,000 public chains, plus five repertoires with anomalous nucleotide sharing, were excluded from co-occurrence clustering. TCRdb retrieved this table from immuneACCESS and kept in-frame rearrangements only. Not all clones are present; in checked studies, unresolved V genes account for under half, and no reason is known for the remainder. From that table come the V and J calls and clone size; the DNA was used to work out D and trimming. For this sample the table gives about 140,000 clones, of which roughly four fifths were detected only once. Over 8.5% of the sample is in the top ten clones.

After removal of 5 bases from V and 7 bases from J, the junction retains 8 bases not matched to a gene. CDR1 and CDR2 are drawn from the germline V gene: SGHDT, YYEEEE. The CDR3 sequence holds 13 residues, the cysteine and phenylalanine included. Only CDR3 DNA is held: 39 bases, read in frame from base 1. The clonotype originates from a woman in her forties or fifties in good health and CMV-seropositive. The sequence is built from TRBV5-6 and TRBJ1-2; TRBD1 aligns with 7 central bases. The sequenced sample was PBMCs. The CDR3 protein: CASRPTGAGGYTF. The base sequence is TGTGCCAGCAGACCAACAGGGGCGGGTGGCTACACCTTC. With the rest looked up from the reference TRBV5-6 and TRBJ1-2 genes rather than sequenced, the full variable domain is DAGVTQSPTHLIKTRGQQVTLRCSPKSGHDTVSWYQQALGQGPQFIFQYYEEEERQRGNFPDRFSGHQFPNYSSELNVNALLLGDSALYLCASRPTGAGGYTFGSGTRLTVV.